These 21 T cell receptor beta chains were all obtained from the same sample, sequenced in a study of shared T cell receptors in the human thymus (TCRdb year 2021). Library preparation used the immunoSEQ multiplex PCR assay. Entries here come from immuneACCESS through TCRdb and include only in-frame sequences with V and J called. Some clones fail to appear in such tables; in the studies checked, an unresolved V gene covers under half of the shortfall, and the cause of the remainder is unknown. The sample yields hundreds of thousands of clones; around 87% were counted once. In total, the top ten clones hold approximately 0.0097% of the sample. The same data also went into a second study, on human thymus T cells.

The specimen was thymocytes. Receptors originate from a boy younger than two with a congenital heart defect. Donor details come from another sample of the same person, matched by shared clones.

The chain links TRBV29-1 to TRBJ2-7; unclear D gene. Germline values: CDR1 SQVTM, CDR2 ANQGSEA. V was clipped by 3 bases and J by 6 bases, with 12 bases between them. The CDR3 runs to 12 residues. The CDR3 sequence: CSVDSSMGEQYF. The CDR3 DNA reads TGCAGCGTTGATAGCAGCATGGGCGAGCAGTACTTC.

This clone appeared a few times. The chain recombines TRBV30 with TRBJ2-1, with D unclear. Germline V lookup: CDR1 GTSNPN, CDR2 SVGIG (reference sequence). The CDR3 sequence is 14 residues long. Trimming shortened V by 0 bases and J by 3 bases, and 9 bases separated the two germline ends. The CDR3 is CAWSVYPGYNEQFF. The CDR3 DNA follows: TGTGCCTGGAGTGTATATCCGGGCTACAATGAGCAGTTCTTC. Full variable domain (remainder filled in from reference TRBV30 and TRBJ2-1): SQTIHQWPATLVQPVGSPLSLECTVEGTSNPNLYWYRQAAGRGLQLLFYSVGIGQISSEVPQNLSASRPQDRQFILSSKKLLLSDSGFYLCAWSVYPGYNEQFFGPGTRLTVL.

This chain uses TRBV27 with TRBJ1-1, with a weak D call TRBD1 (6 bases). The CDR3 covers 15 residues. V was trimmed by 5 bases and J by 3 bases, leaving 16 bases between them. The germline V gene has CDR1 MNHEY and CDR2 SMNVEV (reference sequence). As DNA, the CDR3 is TGTGCCAGCAGTCCACATACAGGGTGGGACACTGAAGCTTTCTTT. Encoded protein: CASSPHTGWDTEAFF.

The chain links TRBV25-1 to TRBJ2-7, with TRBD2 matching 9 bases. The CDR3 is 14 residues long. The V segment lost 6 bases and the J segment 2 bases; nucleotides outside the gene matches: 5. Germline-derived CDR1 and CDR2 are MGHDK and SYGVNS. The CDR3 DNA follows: TGTGCCAGCAGAGCCGGGACTAGCCCCTACGAGCAGTACTTC. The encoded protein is CASRAGTSPYEQYF.

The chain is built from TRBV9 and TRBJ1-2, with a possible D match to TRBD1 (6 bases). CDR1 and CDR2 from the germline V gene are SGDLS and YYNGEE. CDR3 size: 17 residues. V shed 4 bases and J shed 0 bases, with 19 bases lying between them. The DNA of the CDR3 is TGTGCCAGCAGCAATACAGGGAAAGGATTAGCTAACTATGGCTACACCTTC. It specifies CASSNTGKGLANYGYTF.

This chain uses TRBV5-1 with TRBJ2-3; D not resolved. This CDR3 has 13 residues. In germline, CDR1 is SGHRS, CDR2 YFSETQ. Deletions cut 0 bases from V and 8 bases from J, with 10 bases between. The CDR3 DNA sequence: TGCGCCAGCAGCTTGGTCGGCGAGGTTACGCAGTATTTT. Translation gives CASSLVGEVTQYF.

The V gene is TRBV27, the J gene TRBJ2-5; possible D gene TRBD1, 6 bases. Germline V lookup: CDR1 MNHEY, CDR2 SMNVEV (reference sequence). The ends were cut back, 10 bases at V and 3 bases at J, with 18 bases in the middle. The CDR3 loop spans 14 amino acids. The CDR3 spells CATSLRGGEETQYF. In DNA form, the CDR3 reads TGTGCCACCTCACTCAGGGGTGGGGAAGAGACCCAGTACTTC.

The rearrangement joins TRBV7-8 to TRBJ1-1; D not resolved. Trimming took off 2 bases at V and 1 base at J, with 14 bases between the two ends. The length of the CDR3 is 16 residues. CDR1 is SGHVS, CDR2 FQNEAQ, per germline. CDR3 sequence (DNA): TGTGCCAGCAGCTTAAAAGGCCAGAGAGGGAACACTGAAGCTTTCTTT. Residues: CASSLKGQRGNTEAFF.

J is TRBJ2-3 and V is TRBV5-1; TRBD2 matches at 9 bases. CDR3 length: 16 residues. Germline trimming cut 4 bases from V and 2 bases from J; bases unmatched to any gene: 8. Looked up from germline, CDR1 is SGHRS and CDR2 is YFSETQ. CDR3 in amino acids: CASSSLAGPTTDTQYF. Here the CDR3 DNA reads TGCGCCAGCAGCAGCCTAGCGGGGCCGACCACAGATACGCAGTATTTT.

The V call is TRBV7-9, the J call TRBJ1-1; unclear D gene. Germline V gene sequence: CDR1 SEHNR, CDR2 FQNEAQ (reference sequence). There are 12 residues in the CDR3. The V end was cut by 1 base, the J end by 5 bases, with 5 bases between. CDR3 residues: CASSLDLTEAFF. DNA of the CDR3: TGTGCCAGCAGCTTAGATCTGACTGAAGCTTTCTTT.

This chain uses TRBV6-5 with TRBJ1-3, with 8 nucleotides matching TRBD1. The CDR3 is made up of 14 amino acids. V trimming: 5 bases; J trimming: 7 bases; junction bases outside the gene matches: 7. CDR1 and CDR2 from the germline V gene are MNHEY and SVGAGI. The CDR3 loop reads CASSRSDRANTIYF. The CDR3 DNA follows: TGTGCCAGCAGTCGGTCGGACAGGGCGAACACCATATATTTT.

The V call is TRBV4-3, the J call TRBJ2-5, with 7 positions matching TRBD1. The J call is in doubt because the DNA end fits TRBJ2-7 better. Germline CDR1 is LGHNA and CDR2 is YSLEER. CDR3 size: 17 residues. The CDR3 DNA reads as TGCGCCAGCAGCCAAGATTCCACCGGGACAGCTTACTACGAGCAGTACTTC. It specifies CASSQDSTGTAYYEQYF.

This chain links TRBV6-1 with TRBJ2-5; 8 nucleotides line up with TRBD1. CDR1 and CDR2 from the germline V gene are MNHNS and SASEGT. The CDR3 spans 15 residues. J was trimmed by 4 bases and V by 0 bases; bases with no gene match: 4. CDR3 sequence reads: CASSEAGRGPETQYF. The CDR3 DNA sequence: TGTGCCAGCAGTGAAGCCGGCAGGGGGCCAGAGACCCAGTACTTC.

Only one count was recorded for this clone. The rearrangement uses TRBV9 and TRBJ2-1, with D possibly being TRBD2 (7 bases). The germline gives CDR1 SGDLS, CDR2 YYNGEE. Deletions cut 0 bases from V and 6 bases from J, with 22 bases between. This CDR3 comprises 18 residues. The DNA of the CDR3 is TGTGCCAGCAGCGTAGGGCCCCTCGGGGGGCGGGAATCCAATGAGCAGTTCTTC. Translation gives CASSVGPLGGRESNEQFF.

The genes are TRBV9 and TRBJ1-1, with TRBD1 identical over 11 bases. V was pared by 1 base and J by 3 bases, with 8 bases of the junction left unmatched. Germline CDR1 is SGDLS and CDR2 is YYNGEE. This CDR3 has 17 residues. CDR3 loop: CASSVSDRGLGDTEAFF. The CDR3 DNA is TGTGCCAGCAGCGTATCGGACAGGGGGCTCGGCGACACTGAAGCTTTCTTT.

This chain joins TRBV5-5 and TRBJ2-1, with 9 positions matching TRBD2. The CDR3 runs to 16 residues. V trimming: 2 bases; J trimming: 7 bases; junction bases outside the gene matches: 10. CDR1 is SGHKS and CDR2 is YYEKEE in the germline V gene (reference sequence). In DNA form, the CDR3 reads TGTGCCAGCAGCTTTCAAGCGGGAGGAAGTATAAATGAGCAGTTCTTC. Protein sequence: CASSFQAGGSINEQFF.

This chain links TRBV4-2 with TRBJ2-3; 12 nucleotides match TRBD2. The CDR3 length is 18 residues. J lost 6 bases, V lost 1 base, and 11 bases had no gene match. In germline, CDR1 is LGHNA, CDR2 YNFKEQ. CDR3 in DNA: TGTGCCAGCAGCCAAGTGAGGCTAGCGGGGGGGCACTGGGATACGCAGTATTTT. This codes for CASSQVRLAGGHWDTQYF.

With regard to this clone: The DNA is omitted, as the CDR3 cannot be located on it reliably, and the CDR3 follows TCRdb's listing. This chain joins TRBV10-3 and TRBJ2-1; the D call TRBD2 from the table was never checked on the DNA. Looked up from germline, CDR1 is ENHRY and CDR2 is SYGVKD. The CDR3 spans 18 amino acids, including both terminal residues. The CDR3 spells CAGLCHQAKWERDNEQFF.

The CDR3 region is CASSIERRGGLNTEAFF. DNA for the CDR3: TGTGCCAGTAGTATAGAAAGACGGGGGGGCCTGAACACTGAAGCTTTCTTT. The chain has TRBV19 and TRBJ1-1, with TRBD1 as a possible D gene (6 bases). From germline, CDR1 is LNHDA and CDR2 SQIVND (reference sequence). This CDR3 comprises 17 residues. V lost 0 bases and J lost 0, with 14 bases in between.

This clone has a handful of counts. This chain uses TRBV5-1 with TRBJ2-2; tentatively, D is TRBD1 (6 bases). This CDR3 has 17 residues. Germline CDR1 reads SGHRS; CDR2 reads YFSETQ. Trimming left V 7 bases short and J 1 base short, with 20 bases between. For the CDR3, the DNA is TGCGCCAGCGGCCCGGACAGTCACAACAAGAACACCGGGGAGCTGTTTTTT. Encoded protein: CASGPDSHNKNTGELFF.

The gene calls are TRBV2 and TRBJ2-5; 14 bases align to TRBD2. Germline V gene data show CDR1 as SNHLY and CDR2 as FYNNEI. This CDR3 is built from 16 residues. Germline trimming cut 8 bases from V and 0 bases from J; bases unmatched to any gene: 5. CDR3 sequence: CASGRGLAGDQETQYF. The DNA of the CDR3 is TGTGCCAGCGGCCGGGGACTAGCGGGGGACCAAGAGACCCAGTACTTC.